Listed here are 30 T cell receptor beta chains from one sample, sequenced in a study of T cell clonotyping in hematopoietic cell transplantation. Using immunoSEQ multiplex PCR, the repertoire was profiled, and TCRdb retains in-frame clones only, with some absent. The sample holds roughly 15,000 clones, approximately 85% seen once. The sample comprised peripheral blood mononuclear cells. The receptors derive from a woman in her 40s in good health. Some clones in this sample may be carry-over from other donors' samples.

The chain is built from TRBV4-3 and TRBJ1-2, with D possibly matching TRBD1 (6 bases). Trimming stripped 0 bases from V and 4 bases from J, with 12 bases between. The CDR3 runs to 15 residues. CDR1 LGHNA and CDR2 YSLEER come from the germline V gene. CDR3: CASSQDWGGPYGYTF. In nucleotides, the CDR3 is TGCGCCAGCAGCCAAGATTGGGGGGGGCCCTATGGCTACACCTTC.

This chain joins TRBV15 and TRBJ1-5; D might be TRBD1 (5 bases). The CDR3 sequence is 16 residues long. Germline V gene data show CDR1 as LNHNV and CDR2 as YYDKDF (reference sequence). V lost 4 bases and J lost 2, with 15 bases in between. The CDR3 loop reads CATSNAGGGGNQPQHF. CDR3 coding DNA: TGTGCCACCAGCAATGCGGGGGGAGGAGGCAATCAGCCCCAGCATTTT. Variable domain in full (rest from reference TRBV15 and TRBJ1-5): DAMVIQNPRYQVTQFGKPVTLSCSQTLNHNVMYWYQQKSSQAPKLLFHYYDKDFNNEADTPDNFQSRRPNTSFCFLDIRSPGLGDTAMYLCATSNAGGGGNQPQHFGDGTRLSIL.

To note about this clone: Other DNA sequences in the same sample also yield this CDR3. The chain employs TRBV7-8 and TRBJ2-7; D is undetermined. The length of the CDR3 is 12 residues. Germline CDR1 and CDR2: SGHVS and FQNEAQ. V was pared by 3 bases and J by 0 bases, with 3 bases between. The CDR3 spells CASSFLSYEQYF. The CDR3 bases are TGTGCCAGCAGCTTCCTCTCCTACGAGCAGTACTTC.

The V and J genes are TRBV10-3 and TRBJ2-7, with no clear D. Deletions cut 3 bases from V and 4 bases from J, with 7 bases between. There are 12 residues in the CDR3. Germline V gene lookup returns CDR1 ENHRY and CDR2 SYGVKD. The CDR3, as DNA: TGTGCCATCAGTGACCAGAGTTACGAGCAGTACTTC. It encodes CAISDQSYEQYF.

This chain connects TRBV11-2 to TRBJ2-3, with D tentatively TRBD2 (5 bases). The CDR3 contains 13 residues. Germline V lookup: CDR1 SGHAT, CDR2 FQNNGV. The ends were cut back, 5 bases at V and 8 bases at J, with 14 bases in the middle. The CDR3 DNA reads as TGTGCCAGCAGCGAACAATACGAGGGTACGCAGTATTTT. Translated: CASSEQYEGTQYF.

This chain links TRBV14 with TRBJ2-7; D is perhaps TRBD2 (6 bases). The length of the CDR3 is 13 residues. Trimming took off 1 base at V and 9 bases at J, with 13 bases between the two ends. Looked up from germline, CDR1 is SGHDN and CDR2 is FVKESK. CDR3 loop: CASSQGNPGGQYF. In nucleotides, the CDR3 is TGTGCCAGCAGCCAAGGAAATCCCGGGGGGCAGTACTTC.

The rearrangement links TRBV6-1 to TRBJ2-7, with a weak D call TRBD1 (5 bases). Looked up from germline, CDR1 is MNHNS and CDR2 is SASEGT. The CDR3 has 14 residues. The V and J ends lost 6 bases and 0 bases respectively, with 12 bases between them. CDR3 in amino acids: CASRRGHISYEQYF. The CDR3, as DNA: TGTGCCAGCAGACGTGGACATATCTCCTACGAGCAGTACTTC.

The chain joins TRBV7-2 to TRBJ2-1, with TRBD2 identical over 9 bases. The CDR3 is made up of 16 amino acids. In germline, CDR1 is SGHTA, CDR2 FQGNSA. J gave up 7 bases and V 1 base, and 8 bases lay outside the gene matches. The DNA of the CDR3 is TGTGCCAGCAGCTTAGTCTGGACTAGCGCGGGGAATGAGCAGTTCTTC. Protein product: CASSLVWTSAGNEQFF.

The chain joins TRBV4-2 to TRBJ2-4; no definite D call. The CDR3 consists of 17 residues. Germline-derived CDR1 and CDR2 are LGHNA and YNFKEQ. Trimming took off 2 bases at V and 4 bases at J, with 18 bases between the two ends. The CDR3 spells CASSQSNRAESKNIQYF. The CDR3 DNA reads TGTGCCAGCAGCCAATCTAATAGGGCAGAATCAAAAAACATTCAGTACTTC.

This clone appeared a single time. The chain recombines TRBV29-1 with TRBJ1-1; maybe TRBD1 (5 bases). Germline values: CDR1 SQVTM, CDR2 ANQGSEA. V lost 6 bases, J lost 0 bases, and 11 bases lay in between. This CDR3 region has 13 residues. DNA of the CDR3: TGCAGCGTGGGGGGGAATCTGAACACTGAAGCTTTCTTT. Amino acid sequence: CSVGGNLNTEAFF. Looking up the rest from reference TRBV29-1 and TRBJ1-1 gives the full variable domain: SAVISQKPSRDICQRGTSLTIQCQVDSQVTMMFWYRQQPGQSLTLIATANQGSEATYESGFVIDKFPISRPNLTFSTLTVSNMSPEDSSIYLCSVGGNLNTEAFFGQGTRLTVV.

This clone was detected once. V gene TRBV25-1 combines with J gene TRBJ2-1; D could derive from TRBD1 or TRBD2 (7 bases each). Germline values: CDR1 MGHDK, CDR2 SYGVNS. The CDR3 contains 15 residues. Trimming shortened V by 5 bases and J by 8 bases, and 19 bases separated the two germline ends. This CDR3 reads CASSWTGRGRDEQFF. DNA of the CDR3: TGTGCCAGCAGTTGGACAGGCCGAGGGAGGGATGAGCAGTTCTTC.

V and J are TRBV4-1 and TRBJ1-2; D gene uncertain. Germline values: CDR1 MGHRA, CDR2 YSYEKL. V was clipped by 0 bases and J by 3 bases, with 11 bases between them. This CDR3 comprises 15 residues. CDR3 in DNA: TGCGCCAGCAGCCAAGATCGCGATCGACACTATGGCTACACCTTC. The encoded protein is CASSQDRDRHYGYTF.

This chain connects TRBV28 to TRBJ2-3, with a possible D match to TRBD1 (5 bases). The germline CDR1 and CDR2 sequences are MDHEN and SYDVKM. Trimming stripped 8 bases from V and 1 base from J, with 22 bases between. The CDR3 runs 17 residues. In DNA form, the CDR3 reads TGTGCCAGCTGGGGTAGGGGAACCCTAAGTGGCACAGATACGCAGTATTTT. It is translated as CASWGRGTLSGTDTQYF.

This sequence joins TRBV4-3 and TRBJ2-7; D gene unclear. Germline V gene sequence: CDR1 LGHNA, CDR2 YSLEER. The CDR3 spans 15 residues. The ends were cut back, 0 bases at V and 3 bases at J, with 12 bases in the middle. CDR3 bases: TGCGCCAGCAGCCAAGATTGGGCAGGCCACTACGAGCAGTACTTC. This encodes CASSQDWAGHYEQYF.

V and J are TRBV14 and TRBJ2-5, with D perhaps matching TRBD1 (6 bases). The V gene lost 4 bases and the J gene lost 2 bases, with 17 bases spanning the gap. CDR3 length: 16 residues. The V gene's germline CDR1 is SGHDN and CDR2 FVKESK. The CDR3 is CASSRGWGPVQETQYF. CDR3 coding DNA: TGTGCCAGCAGCCGTGGGTGGGGGCCCGTTCAAGAGACCCAGTACTTC.

The chain recombines TRBV28 with TRBJ2-5; 7 bases are a match to TRBD2. The CDR3 extends over 14 amino acids. Per the germline V gene, CDR1 is MDHEN and CDR2 is SYDVKM. J lost 5 bases, V lost 8 bases, and 11 bases had no gene match. CDR3 bases: TGTGCCAGCGAAGCAGCGGGACGGGGGGAGACCCAGTACTTC. This codes for CASEAAGRGETQYF.

The CDR3 loop reads CASSQSAVDTQYF. CDR3 DNA: TGCGCCAGCAGCCAAAGTGCCGTGGATACGCAGTATTTT. This chain links TRBV4-3 with TRBJ2-3; no firm D call. Germline CDR1 is LGHNA and CDR2 is YSLEER. This CDR3 spans 13 amino acids. The germline V and J ends were trimmed by 2 bases and 6 bases, with 9 bases remaining between them.

The gene calls are TRBV15 and TRBJ2-7; 8 bases match TRBD2. CDR1 and CDR2 (germline): LNHNV, YYDKDF (reference sequence). The V and J ends lost 5 bases and 7 bases, in that order; junction bases with no gene match: 7. The CDR3 covers 13 residues. CDR3 bases: TGTGCCACCAGCTGGGTGGGACTAGAAGAGCAGTACTTC. This sequence encodes CATSWVGLEEQYF.

This chain joins TRBV29-1 and TRBJ2-2, with 7 bases lining up with TRBD2. The J segment lost 5 bases and the V segment lost 6 bases, leaving 15 bases of the junction unmatched. The CDR3 is made up of 16 amino acids. CDR1 and CDR2 (germline): SQVTM, ANQGSEA. In DNA, the CDR3 is TGCAGCGTCATCCCTAGGGAGGGATATGTGACCGGGGAGCTGTTTTTT. Protein product: CSVIPREGYVTGELFF.

This chain links TRBV25-1 with TRBJ2-7; D possibly matches TRBD1 or TRBD2 (5 bases each). Germline V CDR1 and CDR2: MGHDK, SYGVNS. The CDR3 length is 12 residues. Trimming shortened V by 1 base and J by 9 bases, and 10 bases separated the two germline ends. DNA for the CDR3: TGTGCCAGCAGTGAATTGGGACGTGTGCAGTACTTC. Translation gives CASSELGRVQYF.

This clone was counted once. This chain connects TRBV9 to TRBJ2-7, with 11 bases fitting TRBD1. This CDR3 is 14 amino acids long. Germline loops: CDR1 SGDLS, CDR2 YYNGEE. The ends lost 4 bases at V and 5 bases at J; junction bases unmatched: 5. The CDR3 protein is CASSYGQGADEQYF. As DNA, the CDR3 is TGTGCCAGCAGCTACGGACAGGGGGCGGACGAGCAGTACTTC.

The chain employs TRBV2 and TRBJ2-6; TRBD2 might be the D (6 bases). This CDR3 is built from 17 residues. With 6 bases removed from V and 3 bases from J, the gap between germline ends came to 18 bases. Germline V gene lookup returns CDR1 SNHLY and CDR2 FYNNEI. The CDR3, as DNA: TGTGCCAGCAGCCTTGCGGGATCCATCTTTGGGGCCAACGTCCTGACTTTC. This sequence encodes CASSLAGSIFGANVLTF.

This chain joins TRBV9 and TRBJ1-1, with D maybe TRBD1 (5 bases). The germline CDR1 and CDR2 sequences are SGDLS and YYNGEE. V was pared by 0 bases and J by 5 bases, with 14 bases between. The CDR3 runs to 15 residues. CDR3 DNA: TGTGCCAGCAGCGTAGGGGGGAAAGGCGGAACTGAAGCTTTCTTT. Encoded protein: CASSVGGKGGTEAFF. The full variable domain, its missing parts supplied by reference TRBV9 and TRBJ1-1, is DSGVTQTPKHLITATGQRVTLRCSPRSGDLSVYWYQQSLDQGLQFLIQYYNGEERAKGNILERFSAQQFPDLHSELNLSSLELGDSALYFCASSVGGKGGTEAFFGQGTRLTVV.

The rearrangement links TRBV7-2 to TRBJ2-5; D might be TRBD2 (6 bases). The CDR3 totals 13 residues. V dropped 5 bases and J dropped 4 bases, with 11 bases sitting between them. CDR1 SGHTA and CDR2 FQGNSA come from the germline V gene. This CDR3 reads CASSPWDSETQYF. The DNA of the CDR3 is TGTGCCAGCAGCCCCTGGGACTCAGAGACCCAGTACTTC. The entire variable domain, with the rest obtained from reference TRBV7-2 and TRBJ2-5, is as follows: GAGVSQSPSNKVTEKGKDVELRCDPISGHTALYWYRQSLGQGLEFLIYFQGNSAPDKSGLPSDRFSAERTGGSVSTLTIQRTQQEDSAVYLCASSPWDSETQYFGPGTRLLVL.

The chain couples TRBV4-1 to TRBJ1-4; a weak D match, TRBD1 (5 bases). V was clipped by 1 base and J by 1 base, with 10 bases between them. Germline CDR1 is MGHRA and CDR2 is YSYEKL. The CDR3 sequence is 16 residues long. CDR3 region: CASSQVGPGTNEKLFF. The CDR3 DNA reads TGCGCCAGCAGCCAAGTGGGGCCAGGAACTAATGAAAAACTGTTTTTT.

This clone was picked up a small number of times. V is TRBV2 and J is TRBJ2-1; 9 nucleotides line up with TRBD2. Trimming at V came to 6 bases and at J to 9 bases, leaving 6 bases not matched to a gene. This CDR3 has 13 amino acids. Germline CDR1 is SNHLY and CDR2 is FYNNEI. The CDR3 protein is CASRSGLALEQFF. The DNA for the CDR3 is TGTGCCAGCAGATCAGGACTAGCGCTTGAGCAGTTCTTC.

V is TRBV7-9 and J is TRBJ2-7; D is uncertain. CDR1 is SEHNR, CDR2 FQNEAQ, per germline (reference sequence). CDR3 length: 15 residues. Trimming removed 5 bases from V and 2 bases from J, with 16 bases in between. This chain's CDR3 is CASSLHPGLAYEQYF. The CDR3 DNA is TGTGCCAGCAGCCTGCACCCCGGGTTGGCCTACGAGCAGTACTTC. Filled out from reference TRBV7-9 and TRBJ2-7, the complete variable domain reads DTGVSQNPRHKITKRGQNVTFRCDPISEHNRLYWYRQTLGQGPEFLTYFQNEAQLEKSRLLSDRFSAERPKGSFSTLEIQRTEQGDSAMYLCASSLHPGLAYEQYFGPGTRLTVT.

This clone was observed a few times. The gene calls are TRBV6-5 and TRBJ1-1; 7 nucleotides match TRBD1. V gave up 0 bases and J gave up 3 bases; unmatched junction bases: 4. The CDR3 is 15 residues long. Germline CDR1 and CDR2: MNHEY and SVGAGI. CDR3 loop: CASSYSTGWDTEAFF. CDR3 bases: TGTGCCAGCAGTTACTCGACAGGGTGGGACACTGAAGCTTTCTTT.

The V and J genes are TRBV7-9 and TRBJ2-7; weak D call: TRBD1 (8 bases). CDR1 SEHNR and CDR2 FQNEAQ come from the germline V gene (reference sequence). V dropped 5 bases and J dropped 4 bases, with 21 bases sitting between them. The CDR3 covers 16 residues. CDR3 DNA: TGTGCCAGCAGCACAGGGGGAATCAGGGGGGGGTACGAGCAGTACTTC. It encodes CASSTGGIRGGYEQYF. Drawing the rest from reference TRBV7-9 and TRBJ2-7, the complete variable domain is DTGVSQNPRHKITKRGQNVTFRCDPISEHNRLYWYRQTLGQGPEFLTYFQNEAQLEKSRLLSDRFSAERPKGSFSTLEIQRTEQGDSAMYLCASSTGGIRGGYEQYFGPGTRLTVT.

This clone was counted once. The rearrangement uses TRBV27 and TRBJ2-1, with D possibly being TRBD2 (6 bases). V gave up 8 bases and J gave up 10 bases, with 24 bases separating them. The germline CDR1 and CDR2 sequences are MNHEY and SMNVEV (reference sequence). The length of the CDR3 is 15 residues. CDR3 loop: CASGPLEGIRVEQFF. Written as DNA, the CDR3 is TGTGCCAGCGGCCCCCTGGAGGGCATCCGGGTAGAGCAGTTCTTC.